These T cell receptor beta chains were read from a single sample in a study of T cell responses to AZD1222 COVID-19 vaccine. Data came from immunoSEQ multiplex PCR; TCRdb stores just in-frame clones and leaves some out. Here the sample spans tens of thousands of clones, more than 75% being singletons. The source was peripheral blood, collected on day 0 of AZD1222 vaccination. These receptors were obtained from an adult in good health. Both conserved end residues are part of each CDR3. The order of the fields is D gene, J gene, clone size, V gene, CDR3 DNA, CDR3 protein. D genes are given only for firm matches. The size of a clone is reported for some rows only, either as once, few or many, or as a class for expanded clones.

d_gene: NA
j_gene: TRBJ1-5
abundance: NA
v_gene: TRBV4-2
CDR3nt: TGTGCCAGCAGCCAGGCAGCCGCTAGGCCCCAGCATTTT
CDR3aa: CASSQAAARPQHF

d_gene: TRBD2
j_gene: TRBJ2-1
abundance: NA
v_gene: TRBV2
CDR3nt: TGTGCCAGCTGCAGCGGGGGGATTGAGCAGTTCTTC
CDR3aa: CASCSGGIEQFF

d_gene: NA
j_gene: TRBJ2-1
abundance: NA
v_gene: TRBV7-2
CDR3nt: TGTGCCAGCAACTCCCATCTGGGGGCCCAAAGGTTCAATGAGCAGTTCTTC
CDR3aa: CASNSHLGAQRFNEQFF

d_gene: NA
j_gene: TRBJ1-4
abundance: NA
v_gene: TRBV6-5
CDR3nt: TGTGCCAGCAGTTCTGCCCTATGGAATGAAAAACTGTTTTTT
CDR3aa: CASSSALWNEKLFF

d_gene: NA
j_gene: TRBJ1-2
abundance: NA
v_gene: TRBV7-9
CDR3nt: TGTGCCAGCAGCCCGGACCGGTATGGCTACACCTTC
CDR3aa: CASSPDRYGYTF

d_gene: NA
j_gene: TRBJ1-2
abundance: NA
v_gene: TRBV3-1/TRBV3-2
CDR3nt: TGTGCCAGCAGCCGGACGCGTTTGCGGTATGGCTACACCTTC
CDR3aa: CASSRTRLRYGYTF

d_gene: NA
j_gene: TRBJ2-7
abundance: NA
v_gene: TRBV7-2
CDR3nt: TGTGCCAGCAGCTTGGGCCGCCGCTCCTACGAGCAGTACTTC
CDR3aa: CASSLGRRSYEQYF

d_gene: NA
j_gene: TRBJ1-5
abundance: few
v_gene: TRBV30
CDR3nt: TGTGCCTGGAGTGTACGCAGCAATCAGCCCCAGCATTTT
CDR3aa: CAWSVRSNQPQHF

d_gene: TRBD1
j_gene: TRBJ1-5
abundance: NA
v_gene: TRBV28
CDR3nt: TGTGCCAGCAGCATAGACAGGGGGGTCAATCAGCCCCAGCATTTT
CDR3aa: CASSIDRGVNQPQHF

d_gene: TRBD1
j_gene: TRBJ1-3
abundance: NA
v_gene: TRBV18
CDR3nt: TGTGCCAGCTCACCGGGACAGGGACTAGGAACTGGAAACACCATATATTTT
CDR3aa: CASSPGQGLGTGNTIYF

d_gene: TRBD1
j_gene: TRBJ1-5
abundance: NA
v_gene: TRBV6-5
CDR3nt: TGTGCCAGCAGTACTACAGGGGCTAATCAGCCCCAGCATTTT
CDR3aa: CASSTTGANQPQHF

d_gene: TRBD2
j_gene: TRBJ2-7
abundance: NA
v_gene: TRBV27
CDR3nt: TGTGCCAGCAGTTTGATCGGGGGGGAAGTATTCGACGAGCAGTACTTC
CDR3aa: CASSLIGGEVFDEQYF

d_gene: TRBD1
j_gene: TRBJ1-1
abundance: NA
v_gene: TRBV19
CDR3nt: TGTGCCAGTAGCGACCCGGACAGGGCCACTGAAGCTTTCTTT
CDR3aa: CASSDPDRATEAFF

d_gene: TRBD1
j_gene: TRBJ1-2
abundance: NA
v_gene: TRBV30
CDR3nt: TGTGCCTGGAGTGGAGGGGGCGACTATGGCTACACCTTC
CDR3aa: CAWSGGGDYGYTF

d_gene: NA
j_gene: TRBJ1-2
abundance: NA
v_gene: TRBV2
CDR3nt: TGTGCCAGCAGTAAAAGGACAGATTTTCATGGCTACACCTTC
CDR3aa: CASSKRTDFHGYTF

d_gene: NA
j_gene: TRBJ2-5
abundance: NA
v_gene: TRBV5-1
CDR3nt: TGCGCCAGCAGCTTTGGGACGGAAGAGACCCAGTACTTC
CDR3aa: CASSFGTEETQYF

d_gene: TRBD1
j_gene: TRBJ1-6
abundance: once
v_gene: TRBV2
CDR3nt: TGTGCCAGCAGTGTCCGGGACAGGGGGGATTCACCCCTCCACTTT
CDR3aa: CASSVRDRGDSPLHF

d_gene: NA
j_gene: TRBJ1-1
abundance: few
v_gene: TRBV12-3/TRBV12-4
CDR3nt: TGTGCCAGCAGCCAAGGACAGAAGGCTTTCTTT
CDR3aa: CASSQGQKAFF

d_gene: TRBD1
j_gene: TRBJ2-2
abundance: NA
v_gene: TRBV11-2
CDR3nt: TGTGCCAGCAGCTTAGGGACAGGGAACACCGGGGAGCTGTTTTTT
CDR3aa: CASSLGTGNTGELFF

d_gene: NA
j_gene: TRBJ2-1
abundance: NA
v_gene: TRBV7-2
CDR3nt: TGTGCCAGCAGCTTTCAGGGCAGATACAATGAGCAGTTCTTC
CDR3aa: CASSFQGRYNEQFF

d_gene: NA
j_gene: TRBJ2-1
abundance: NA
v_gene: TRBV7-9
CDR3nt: TGTGCCAGCAGCCCGCGCCGGACTCCGTGGGAGGGGGATGAGCAGTTCTTC
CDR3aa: CASSPRRTPWEGDEQFF

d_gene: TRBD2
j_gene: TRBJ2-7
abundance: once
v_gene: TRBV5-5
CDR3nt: TGTGCCAGCAGCCGATCCCCTAGCGGGAGTGTCGACGAGCAGTACTTC
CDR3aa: CASSRSPSGSVDEQYF

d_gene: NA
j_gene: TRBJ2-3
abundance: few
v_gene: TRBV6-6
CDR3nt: TGTGCCAGCAACGGGGGGCGCACAGATACGCAGTATTTT
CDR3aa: CASNGGRTDTQYF

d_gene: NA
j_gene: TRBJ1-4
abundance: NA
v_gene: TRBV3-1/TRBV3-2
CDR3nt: TGTGCCAGCAGCTATCAGGGGCCCCTTGAAAAACTGTTTTTT
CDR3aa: CASSYQGPLEKLFF

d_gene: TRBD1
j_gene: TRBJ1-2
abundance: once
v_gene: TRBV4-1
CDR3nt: TGCGCCAGCAGACCCGGGACAGGGGCCCACTATGGCTACACCTTC
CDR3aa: CASRPGTGAHYGYTF

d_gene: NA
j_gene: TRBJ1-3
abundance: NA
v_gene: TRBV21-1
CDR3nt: TGTGCCAGCAGCAAACCTCGTCGTAGGGCCTCTGGAAACACCATATATTTT
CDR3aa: CASSKPRRRASGNTIYF

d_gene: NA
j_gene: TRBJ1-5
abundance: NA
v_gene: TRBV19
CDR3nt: TGTGCCAGTAGTATAATACAGGGAAATCAGCCCCAGCATTTT
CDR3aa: CASSIIQGNQPQHF

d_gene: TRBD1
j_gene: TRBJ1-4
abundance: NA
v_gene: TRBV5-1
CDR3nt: TGCGCCAGCAGCTCGGCCGGGACAGGGGGCGAAAAACTGTTTTTT
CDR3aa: CASSSAGTGGEKLFF

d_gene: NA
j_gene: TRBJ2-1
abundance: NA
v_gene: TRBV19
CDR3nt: TGTGCCAGTAGTATACAGGGCATATACAATGAGCAGTTCTTC
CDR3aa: CASSIQGIYNEQFF

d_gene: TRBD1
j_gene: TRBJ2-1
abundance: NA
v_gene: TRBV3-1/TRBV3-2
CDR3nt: TGTGCCAGCAGCCCCCGGGACAGGGGCAATGAGCAGTTCTTC
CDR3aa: CASSPRDRGNEQFF

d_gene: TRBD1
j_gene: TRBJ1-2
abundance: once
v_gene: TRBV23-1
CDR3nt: TGCGCCAGCCCCCAGGGACAGGGCCTCTATGGCTACACCTTC
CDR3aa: CASPQGQGLYGYTF

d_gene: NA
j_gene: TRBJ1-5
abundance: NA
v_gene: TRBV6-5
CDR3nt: TGTGCCAGCAGTCCATTACAACTCCCGGCGCATTTT
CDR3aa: CASSPLQLPAHF

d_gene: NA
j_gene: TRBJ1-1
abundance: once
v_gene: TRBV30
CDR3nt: TGTGCCTGGGGGCGAGAAACTGAAGCTTTCTTT
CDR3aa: CAWGRETEAFF

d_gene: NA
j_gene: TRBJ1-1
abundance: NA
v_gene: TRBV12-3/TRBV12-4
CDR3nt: TGTGCCAGCAGGTCACAGAACACTGAAGCTTTCTTT
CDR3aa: CASRSQNTEAFF

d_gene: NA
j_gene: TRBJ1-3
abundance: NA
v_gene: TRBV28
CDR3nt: TGTGCCAGCAGTTTAGTCCACCTCTCTGGAAACACCATATATTTT
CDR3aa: CASSLVHLSGNTIYF

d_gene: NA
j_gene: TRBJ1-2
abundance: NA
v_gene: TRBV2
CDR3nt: TGTGCCAGCAGGGTCAGCGCTAACTATGGCTACACCTTC
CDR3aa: CASRVSANYGYTF

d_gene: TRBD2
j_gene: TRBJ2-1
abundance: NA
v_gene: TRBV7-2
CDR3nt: TGTGCCAGCAGCTTAGGAGGCGGGAGGCACAATGAGCAGTTCTTC
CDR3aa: CASSLGGGRHNEQFF

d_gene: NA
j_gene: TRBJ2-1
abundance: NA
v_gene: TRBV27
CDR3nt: TGTGCCAGCAGTCCTCTGCGGGGCTCCTACAATGAGCAGTTCTTC
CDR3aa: CASSPLRGSYNEQFF

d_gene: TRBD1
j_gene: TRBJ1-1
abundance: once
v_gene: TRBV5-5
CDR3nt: TGTGCCAGCAGCTTGATGAGACAGGGGGCTGAAGCTTTCTTT
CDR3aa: CASSLMRQGAEAFF

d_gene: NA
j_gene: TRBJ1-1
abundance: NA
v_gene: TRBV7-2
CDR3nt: TGTGCCAGCAGCTTAAGGCCCGAGGCGAACACTGAAGCTTTCTTT
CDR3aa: CASSLRPEANTEAFF